The rows below give T cell receptor beta chains drawn from one sample of a study of blood T cell repertoires in COVID-19. The repertoire was sequenced with immunoSEQ multiplex PCR; TCRdb's copy has only in-frame clones and lacks some. The table includes hundreds of thousands of clones, around four fifths detected once. Source material: peripheral blood. The receptors come from a woman between 45 and 60 years old with acute or convalescent COVID-19. CDR3s include the opening cysteine and the closing phenylalanine or tryptophan. D genes are given only for firm matches. Clone size is given for some rows only: seen once, a few or many times, or a class if the clone is expanded.

j_gene: TRBJ2-3
d_gene: TRBD2
v_gene: TRBV4-1
abundance: NA
CDR3nt: TGCGCCAGCAGCCCTGGTAGCGGGAGCACAGATACGCAGTATTTT
CDR3aa: CASSPGSGSTDTQYF

j_gene: TRBJ2-3
d_gene: NA
v_gene: TRBV6-5
abundance: NA
CDR3nt: TGTGCCAGCAGTTACTCGACAAGTGGACAAGGAGATACGCAGTATTTT
CDR3aa: CASSYSTSGQGDTQYF

j_gene: TRBJ2-3
d_gene: TRBD2
v_gene: TRBV18
abundance: NA
CDR3nt: TGTGCCAGCTCACCGCGGGGACTAGGGAGCACAGATACGCAGTATTTT
CDR3aa: CASSPRGLGSTDTQYF

j_gene: TRBJ2-3
d_gene: NA
v_gene: TRBV28
abundance: NA
CDR3nt: TGTGCCAGCAGCTGGCACACAGATACGCAGTATTTT
CDR3aa: CASSWHTDTQYF

j_gene: TRBJ2-5
d_gene: NA
v_gene: TRBV24-1
abundance: NA
CDR3nt: TGTGCCACCAGTGATCCCCTGGGTTTGGAGGAGACCCAGTACTTC
CDR3aa: CATSDPLGLEETQYF

j_gene: TRBJ2-7
d_gene: NA
v_gene: TRBV27
abundance: NA
CDR3nt: TGTGCCAGCAGTTTATCGCGGACTCAAGCCCACTACGAGCAGTACTTC
CDR3aa: CASSLSRTQAHYEQYF

j_gene: TRBJ2-5
d_gene: NA
v_gene: TRBV18
abundance: NA
CDR3nt: TGTGCCAGCTCACCACCAGGAGGGAATAGCGGGACCCAGTACTTC
CDR3aa: CASSPPGGNSGTQYF

j_gene: TRBJ2-2
d_gene: NA
v_gene: TRBV5-8
abundance: NA
CDR3nt: TGTGCCAGCAGCCCGGGGGACTTCTTTAACACCGGGGAGCTGTTTTTT
CDR3aa: CASSPGDFFNTGELFF

j_gene: TRBJ2-1
d_gene: TRBD1
v_gene: TRBV19
abundance: NA
CDR3nt: TGTGCCAGTAGTCTCAGGACAGGGGGCTCCAATGAGCAGTTCTTC
CDR3aa: CASSLRTGGSNEQFF

j_gene: TRBJ2-1
d_gene: TRBD2
v_gene: TRBV19
abundance: NA
CDR3nt: TGTGCCAGTTCCATAGCGGGAGGGCCGCGGGATGAGCAGTTCTTC
CDR3aa: CASSIAGGPRDEQFF

j_gene: TRBJ2-1
d_gene: TRBD2
v_gene: TRBV27
abundance: NA
CDR3nt: TGTGCCAGCAGTCACGGACTAGCTTCGGTTAGAGGGCAGTTCTTC
CDR3aa: CASSHGLASVRGQFF

j_gene: TRBJ2-3
d_gene: NA
v_gene: TRBV3-1/TRBV3-2
abundance: NA
CDR3nt: TGTGCCAGCAGCCATATTGGGGCAGGGGGCACAGATACGCAGTATTTT
CDR3aa: CASSHIGAGGTDTQYF

j_gene: TRBJ2-5
d_gene: NA
v_gene: TRBV5-6
abundance: few
CDR3nt: TGTGCCAGCAACCTGGGGGTGGGGAGGGAGACCCAGTACTTC
CDR3aa: CASNLGVGRETQYF

j_gene: TRBJ1-6
d_gene: NA
v_gene: TRBV3-1/TRBV3-2
abundance: once
CDR3nt: TGTGCCAGCCGACCGGGGGTATTTAATTCACCCCTCCACTTT
CDR3aa: CASRPGVFNSPLHF

j_gene: TRBJ2-1
d_gene: TRBD2
v_gene: TRBV5-6
abundance: NA
CDR3nt: TGTGCCAGCAGCTTGGGGCTAGCGGGAGGGCTAACGGTCTTC
CDR3aa: CASSLGLAGGLTVF

j_gene: TRBJ2-2
d_gene: TRBD2
v_gene: TRBV6-6
abundance: NA
CDR3nt: TGTGCCAGCAGTCAACCGGGACTAGCGGGAAAGAACACCGGGGAGCTGTTTTTT
CDR3aa: CASSQPGLAGKNTGELFF

j_gene: TRBJ2-5
d_gene: NA
v_gene: TRBV5-1
abundance: NA
CDR3nt: TGCGCCAGCAGCTTGGGACTGAACTCGGGGACCCAGTACTTC
CDR3aa: CASSLGLNSGTQYF

j_gene: TRBJ2-1
d_gene: TRBD2
v_gene: TRBV10-1
abundance: NA
CDR3nt: TGCGCCAGCAGCCAGACTAGCGGGAGGTTCGATGAGCAGTTCTTC
CDR3aa: CASSQTSGRFDEQFF

j_gene: TRBJ1-4
d_gene: NA
v_gene: TRBV28
abundance: NA
CDR3nt: TGTGCCAGCACCGACAGCTTTAATGAAAAACTGTTTTTT
CDR3aa: CASTDSFNEKLFF

j_gene: TRBJ2-5
d_gene: TRBD2
v_gene: TRBV28
abundance: NA
CDR3nt: TGTGCCAGCAGTTTATCCGGGAGGGGGGAGACCCAGTACTTC
CDR3aa: CASSLSGRGETQYF

j_gene: TRBJ2-1
d_gene: TRBD1
v_gene: TRBV30
abundance: NA
CDR3nt: TGTGCCTGGAGGCTCGGGACAGGCTACAATGAGCAGTTCTTC
CDR3aa: CAWRLGTGYNEQFF

j_gene: TRBJ2-7
d_gene: NA
v_gene: TRBV12-3/TRBV12-4
abundance: few
CDR3nt: TGTGCCAGCAGTTTAGCTCAGGGAAACGAGCAGTACTTC
CDR3aa: CASSLAQGNEQYF

j_gene: TRBJ1-1
d_gene: NA
v_gene: TRBV5-6
abundance: NA
CDR3nt: TGTGCCAGCAGCTTAGGGCGTGGTAGCGCTGAAGCTTTCTTT
CDR3aa: CASSLGRGSAEAFF

j_gene: TRBJ2-1
d_gene: TRBD2
v_gene: TRBV27
abundance: NA
CDR3nt: TGTGCCACCCTGTGGAGCGGGAGCTCCTACAATGAGCAGTTCTTC
CDR3aa: CATLWSGSSYNEQFF

j_gene: TRBJ1-1
d_gene: NA
v_gene: TRBV28
abundance: NA
CDR3nt: TGTGCCAGCAGTTCTATCCCCGGACATCTCTACACTGAAGCTTTCTTT
CDR3aa: CASSSIPGHLYTEAFF

j_gene: TRBJ2-1
d_gene: NA
v_gene: TRBV4-1
abundance: NA
CDR3nt: TGCGCCAGCAGCCAAGAGGCAGGGGACCCCGTGAGATACAATGAGCAGTTCTTC
CDR3aa: CASSQEAGDPVRYNEQFF

j_gene: TRBJ2-7
d_gene: NA
v_gene: TRBV6-1
abundance: NA
CDR3nt: TGTGCCAGCAGTGAGCTCGACAGTCTCCCGATTACCTACGAGCAGTACTTC
CDR3aa: CASSELDSLPITYEQYF

j_gene: TRBJ1-4
d_gene: NA
v_gene: TRBV19
abundance: NA
CDR3nt: TGTGCCAGTAGTAGTACAGGAAATGAAAAACTGTTTTTT
CDR3aa: CASSSTGNEKLFF

j_gene: TRBJ2-1
d_gene: TRBD2
v_gene: TRBV10-3
abundance: NA
CDR3nt: TGTGCCATCAGTGCCCCACTAGCGGGAGGGCCCAATGAGCAGTTCTTC
CDR3aa: CAISAPLAGGPNEQFF

j_gene: TRBJ2-5
d_gene: NA
v_gene: TRBV19
abundance: NA
CDR3nt: TGTGCCAGTAGTGGGCAGGTCGTAGGGACCCAGTACTTC
CDR3aa: CASSGQVVGTQYF

j_gene: TRBJ1-1
d_gene: NA
v_gene: TRBV10-3
abundance: NA
CDR3nt: TGTGCCATCAGTGATTGGGGGCAGCCGAACACTGAAGCTTTCTTT
CDR3aa: CAISDWGQPNTEAFF